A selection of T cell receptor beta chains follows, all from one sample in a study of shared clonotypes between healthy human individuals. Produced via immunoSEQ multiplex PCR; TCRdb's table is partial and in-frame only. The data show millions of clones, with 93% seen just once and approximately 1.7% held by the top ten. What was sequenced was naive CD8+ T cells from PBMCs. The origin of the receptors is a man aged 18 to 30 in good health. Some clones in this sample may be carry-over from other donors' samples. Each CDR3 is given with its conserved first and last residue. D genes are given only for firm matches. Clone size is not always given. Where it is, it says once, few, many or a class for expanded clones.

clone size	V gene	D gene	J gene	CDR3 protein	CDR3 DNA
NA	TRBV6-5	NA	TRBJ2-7	CASRYLATQAYEQYF	TGTGCCAGCAGGTATCTAGCGACTCAAGCCTACGAGCAGTACTTC
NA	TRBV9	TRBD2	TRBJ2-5	CASSVFSGGYQETQYF	TGTGCCAGCAGCGTATTTAGCGGGGGATACCAAGAGACCCAGTACTTC
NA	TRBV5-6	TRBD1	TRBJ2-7	CASSTGTGGEQYF	TGTGCCAGCAGCACCGGGACAGGGGGGGAGCAGTACTTC
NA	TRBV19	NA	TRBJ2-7	CASSIQGYEQYF	TGTGCCAGTAGTATCCAGGGCTACGAGCAGTACTTC
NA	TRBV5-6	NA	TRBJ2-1	CASSLLVDEQFF	TGTGCCAGCAGCTTGCTGGTCGATGAGCAGTTCTTC
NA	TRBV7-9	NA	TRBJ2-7	CASGGPHGYEQYF	TGTGCCAGCGGGGGGCCTCATGGGTACGAGCAGTACTTC
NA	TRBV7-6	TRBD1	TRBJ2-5	CASRTRTGALATETQYF	TGTGCCAGCAGGACAAGGACAGGGGCCCTCGCAACCGAGACCCAGTACTTC
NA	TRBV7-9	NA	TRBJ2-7	CASSPPTLIWDEQYF	TGTGCCAGCAGCCCCCCCACCCTGATTTGGGACGAGCAGTACTTC
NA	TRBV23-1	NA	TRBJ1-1	CASSRERDTANTEAFF	TGCGCCAGCAGTCGCGAACGGGACACGGCGAACACTGAAGCTTTCTTT
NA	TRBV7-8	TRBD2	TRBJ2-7	CASSLSPGLVSYEQYF	TGTGCCAGCAGCTTATCTCCGGGACTAGTCTCCTACGAGCAGTACTTC
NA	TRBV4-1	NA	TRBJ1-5	CASSLVVQLNQPQHF	TGCGCCAGCAGCCTTGTGGTACAGCTCAATCAGCCCCAGCATTTT
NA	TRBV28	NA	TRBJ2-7	CASSSLKASSYEQYF	TGTGCCAGCAGTTCCTTAAAGGCGAGCTCCTACGAGCAGTACTTC
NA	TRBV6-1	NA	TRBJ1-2	CASWGNYGYTF	TGTGCCAGCTGGGGGAACTATGGCTACACCTTC
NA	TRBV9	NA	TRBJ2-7	CASSSSQHPYEQYF	TGTGCCAGCAGCAGCTCCCAGCATCCATACGAGCAGTACTTC
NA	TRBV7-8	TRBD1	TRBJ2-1	CASSLVDRDNEQFF	TGTGCCAGCAGCTTAGTAGACAGGGACAATGAGCAGTTCTTC
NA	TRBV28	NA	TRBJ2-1	CASSLFDDEGVDNEQFF	TGTGCCAGCAGTTTATTTGATGACGAGGGGGTTGACAATGAGCAGTTCTTC
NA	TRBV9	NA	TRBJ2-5	CASSPRGRETQYF	TGTGCCAGCAGCCCCCGCGGAAGAGAGACCCAGTACTTC
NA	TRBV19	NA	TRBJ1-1	CASSSIRGQLLNTEAFF	TGTGCCAGTAGTTCCATCAGGGGTCAACTTCTGAACACTGAAGCTTTCTTT
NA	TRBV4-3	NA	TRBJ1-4	CASALDATNEKLFF	TGCGCCAGCGCCCTTGATGCAACTAATGAAAAACTGTTTTTT
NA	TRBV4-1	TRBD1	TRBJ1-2	CASSHVRTGGAGGYTF	TGCGCCAGCAGCCATGTAAGGACAGGGGGCGCCGGGGGCTACACCTTC
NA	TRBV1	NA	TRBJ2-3	CTSSQAMCPSTDTQYF	TGCACCAGCAGCCAAGCGATGTGCCCTAGCACAGATACGCAGTATTTT
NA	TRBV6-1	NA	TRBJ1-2	CASTTSLNYGYTF	TGTGCCAGCACCACATCTCTAAACTATGGCTACACCTTC
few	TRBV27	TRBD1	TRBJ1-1	CASSLTGLGTEAFF	TGTGCCAGCAGTCTGACAGGGTTAGGGACTGAAGCTTTCTTT
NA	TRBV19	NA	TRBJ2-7	CASSRRGSYEQYF	TGTGCCAGTAGTAGGAGAGGGTCCTACGAGCAGTACTTC
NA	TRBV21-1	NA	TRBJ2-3	CASPSANHFLYF	TGTGCCAGCCCATCAGCAAACCACTTTCTGTATTTT
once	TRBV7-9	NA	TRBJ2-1	CASSSRSGFSYNEQFF	TGTGCCAGCAGCTCCCGTAGCGGATTTTCCTACAATGAGCAGTTCTTC
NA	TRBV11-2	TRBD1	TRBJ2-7	CASSLGTGASYEQYF	TGTGCCAGCAGCTTAGGGACAGGCGCTTCCTACGAGCAGTACTTC
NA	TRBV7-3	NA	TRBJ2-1	CASSFGPGGYEQFF	TGTGCCAGCAGCTTTGGCCCCGGAGGATATGAGCAGTTCTTC
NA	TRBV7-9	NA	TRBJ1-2	CASSPSEGGNYGYTF	TGTGCCAGCAGCCCATCCGAGGGAGGGAACTATGGCTACACCTTC
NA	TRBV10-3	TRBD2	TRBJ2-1	CATIAVSGRVYNEQFF	TGTGCCACCATCGCGGTTAGCGGGAGGGTCTACAATGAGCAGTTCTTC
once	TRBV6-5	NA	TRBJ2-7	CASSYSSGPTSYEQYF	TGTGCCAGCAGTTACTCATCGGGTCCGACCTCCTACGAGCAGTACTTC
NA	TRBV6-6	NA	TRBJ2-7	CASSYKVFGDSYEQYF	TGTGCCAGCAGTTATAAGGTTTTCGGGGATTCCTACGAGCAGTACTTC
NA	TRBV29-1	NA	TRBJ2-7	CSVLRDGTYEQYF	TGCAGCGTACTCCGGGACGGAACCTACGAGCAGTACTTC
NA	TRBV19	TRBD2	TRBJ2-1	CASSIDRNSGRVDEQFF	TGTGCCAGTAGTATAGATCGGAATAGCGGGAGGGTAGATGAGCAGTTCTTC
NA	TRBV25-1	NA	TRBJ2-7	CASSESGDYEQYF	TGTGCCAGCAGTGAATCGGGGGACTACGAGCAGTACTTC
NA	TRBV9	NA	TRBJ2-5	CASSVGLGVQETQYF	TGTGCCAGCAGCGTAGGACTTGGGGTACAAGAGACCCAGTACTTC
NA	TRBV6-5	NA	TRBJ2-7	CASSSTHEQYF	TGTGCCAGCAGTTCAACTCACGAGCAGTACTTC
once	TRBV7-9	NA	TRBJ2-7	CASSSPNPYEQYF	TGTGCCAGCAGCTCGCCGAACCCCTACGAGCAGTACTTC
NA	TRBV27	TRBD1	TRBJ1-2	CASSLSSTGGADPNYGYTF	TGTGCCAGCAGTTTATCCTCTACAGGGGGCGCGGACCCTAACTATGGCTACACCTTC
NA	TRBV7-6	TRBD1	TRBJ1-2	CASSLRTGGGKGGYTF	TGTGCCAGCAGCTTAAGGACAGGGGGCGGAAAGGGCGGCTACACCTTC
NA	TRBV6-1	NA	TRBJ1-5	CASSEWAPGNQPQHF	TGTGCCAGCAGTGAGTGGGCCCCAGGAAATCAGCCCCAGCATTTT
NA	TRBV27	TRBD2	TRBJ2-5	CASSLLGTSGSLQETQYF	TGTGCCAGCAGTTTATTAGGGACTAGCGGGAGCCTCCAAGAGACCCAGTACTTC